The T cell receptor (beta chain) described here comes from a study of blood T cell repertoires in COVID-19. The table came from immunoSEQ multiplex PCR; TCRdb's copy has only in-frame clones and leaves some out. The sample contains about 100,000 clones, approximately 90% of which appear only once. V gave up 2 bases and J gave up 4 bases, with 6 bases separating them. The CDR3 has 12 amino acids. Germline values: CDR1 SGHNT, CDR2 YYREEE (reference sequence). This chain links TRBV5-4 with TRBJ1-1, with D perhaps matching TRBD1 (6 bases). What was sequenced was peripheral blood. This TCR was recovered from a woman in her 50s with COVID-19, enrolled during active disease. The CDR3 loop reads CASSFRGTEAFF. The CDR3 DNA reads TGTGCCAGCAGCTTCAGGGGCACTGAAGCTTTCTTT. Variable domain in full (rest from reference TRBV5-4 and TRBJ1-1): ETGVTQSPTHLIKTRGQQVTLRCSSQSGHNTVSWYQQALGQGPQFIFQYYREEENGRGNFPPRFSGLQFPNYSSELNVNALELDDSALYLCASSFRGTEAFFGQGTRLTVV.